This is a list of T cell receptor beta chains from one sample in a study of blood T cell repertoires in COVID-19. Generated by immunoSEQ multiplex PCR, the TCRdb table keeps only in-frame clones and is missing some. The sample includes 80,000 to 100,000 clones, around 90% seen only once; the top ten take 4% to 5%. The sample taken for sequencing was peripheral blood. These receptors all come from a man aged 65 to 79 with acute or convalescent COVID-19. Each CDR3 is given with its conserved first and last residue. The D gene is left open where the match is weak. Clone sizes are given selectively: once, few, many, or a class where the clone is expanded.

TGTGCCAGCAGGCGCCCCGGGACAGAGTATGGCTACACCTTC,CASRRPGTEYGYTF,TRBD1,TRBJ1-2,TRBV7-2,-
TGTGCCACCAGCCCAGCGGGTTGGGTATACCAAGAGACCCAGTACTTC,CATSPAGWVYQETQYF,-,TRBJ2-5,TRBV15,-
TGTGCCAGCAGTAGGAAGGTGAAGACAGGGGAAAGGAATCAGCCCCAGCATTTT,CASSRKVKTGERNQPQHF,TRBD1,TRBJ1-5,TRBV6-4,-
TGCGCCAGCAGTGAGTCTTCCTCAGGCACTGAAGCTTTCTTT,CASSESSSGTEAFF,-,TRBJ1-1,TRBV10-1,-
TGTGCCAGCAGCTTCAGGGATTCACCCCTCCACTTT,CASSFRDSPLHF,-,TRBJ1-6,TRBV11-2,-
TGTGCCAGCACCTGGACAGGGGATACTGAAGCTTTCTTT,CASTWTGDTEAFF,TRBD1,TRBJ1-1,TRBV6-5,-
TGTGCCAGTAGTAAGAGAACTGAGGGCGCTGAAGCTTTCTTT,CASSKRTEGAEAFF,-,TRBJ1-1,TRBV19,-
TGTGCCAGCAGTTACCCTTGGGACAGGGGGCTCCTCACCTTC,CASSYPWDRGLLTF,TRBD1,TRBJ1-2,TRBV6-5,-
TGTGCCAGTATTAAGGACAGGGGCGGCAATCAGCCCCAGCATTTT,CASIKDRGGNQPQHF,TRBD1,TRBJ1-5,TRBV19,-
TGTGCCAGCAGCTTGGCCCCCGGTTCACCCCTCCACTTT,CASSLAPGSPLHF,-,TRBJ1-6,TRBV5-4,-
TGTGCCAGCAACATTCCGACGGGTTTGACTCGTAACACCGGGGAGCTGTTTTTT,CASNIPTGLTRNTGELFF,-,TRBJ2-2,TRBV7-9,-
TGTGCCAGCTCACCGGCAGACAAAGCAACTAATGAAAAACTGTTTTTT,CASSPADKATNEKLFF,-,TRBJ1-4,TRBV18,-
TGCGCCAGCAGCCCAGGTGTCGGTACTAATTCACCCCTCCACTTT,CASSPGVGTNSPLHF,-,TRBJ1-6,TRBV5-1,-
TGTGCCAGCACGATCCCCCAGATTAGCACAGATACGCAGTATTTT,CASTIPQISTDTQYF,-,TRBJ2-3,TRBV7-2,-
TGTGCCAGCAGTTTGCGGGGCCCAGATACGCAGTATTTT,CASSLRGPDTQYF,-,TRBJ2-3,TRBV12-3/TRBV12-4,once
TGTGCCAGCAGTTACCGACAGGGTCCCCTCCATGGCTACACCTTC,CASSYRQGPLHGYTF,TRBD1,TRBJ1-2,TRBV6-5,-
TGTGCCAGCAGTTTACCGCAGAGGGAGCAGTACTTC,CASSLPQREQYF,-,TRBJ2-7,TRBV12-3/TRBV12-4,few
TGTGCCACCAGCAACCCTAGCGGGGGGACAGATACGCAGTATTTT,CATSNPSGGTDTQYF,TRBD2,TRBJ2-3,TRBV15,-
TGTGCCAGCAAGCTGAGGACAGGGAGGGACACCATATATTTT,CASKLRTGRDTIYF,TRBD1,TRBJ1-3,TRBV2,-
TGTGCCAGCAGTTACTCGCTAGGGAACACTGAAGCTTTCTTT,CASSYSLGNTEAFF,-,TRBJ1-1,TRBV6-5,once
TGTGCCTGGAGTGTACGAGGAGGGTGGGACACCGGGGAGCTGTTTTTT,CAWSVRGGWDTGELFF,-,TRBJ2-2,TRBV30,-
TGTGCCACCAGTGCGGAACAGGGTCGAGGGGAGACCCAGTACTTC,CATSAEQGRGETQYF,-,TRBJ2-5,TRBV24-1,-
TGTGCCAGCAGCCAGAGACACGTAGGGACCCAGTACTTC,CASSQRHVGTQYF,-,TRBJ2-5,TRBV3-1/TRBV3-2,-
TGCGCCAGCAGCCAAGATGTGGGACTAGTACTCGAGCAGTACTTC,CASSQDVGLVLEQYF,TRBD2,TRBJ2-7,TRBV4-1,once
TGTGCCAGCAGCATTAGAGGGGGTCCCTACGAGCAGTACTTC,CASSIRGGPYEQYF,-,TRBJ2-7,TRBV7-2,-
TGTGCCAGCAGGTTCTCTCTAGGGGGGGCCCTCGCGAATGGCTACACCTTC,CASRFSLGGALANGYTF,-,TRBJ1-2,TRBV28,-
TGCACCAGCAGCCCCTTATTCGGCCTAGCCCCCAATTGGGCCGGGGAGCTGTTTTTT,CTSSPLFGLAPNWAGELFF,-,TRBJ2-2,TRBV1,-
TGTGCCAGCAGTTCCCCGGGGAATTTCGAAGATACGCAGTATTTT,CASSSPGNFEDTQYF,-,TRBJ2-3,TRBV28,-
TGCGCCAGCAGTTTAGGACAGGGGGTTAGGACTGAAGCTTTCTTT,CASSLGQGVRTEAFF,TRBD1,TRBJ1-1,TRBV10-2,-
TGCGCCAGCAGCTTGGAAGGGGCAGGGGCGTCGGAAGCTTTCTTT,CASSLEGAGASEAFF,-,TRBJ1-1,TRBV5-1,-
TGTGCCAGCAGCTTAAACAGGGTGCCATCACCCCTCCACTTT,CASSLNRVPSPLHF,-,TRBJ1-6,TRBV11-1,-
TGTGCCATCAGTGAGTCGACTAGCGGGGATGAGCAGTTCTTC,CAISESTSGDEQFF,TRBD2,TRBJ2-1,TRBV10-3,-
TGCGCCAGCAGCTTGGCGGCGACAGAGTCACCCCTCCACTTT,CASSLAATESPLHF,-,TRBJ1-6,TRBV5-1,-
TGTGCCAGCAGCGTCCTTTCCAACGGCGGGGAGGGCGGGGAGCTGTTTTTT,CASSVLSNGGEGGELFF,TRBD2,TRBJ2-2,TRBV9,-
TGTGCCTGGAGCCCATTTGGCGGGGACTTCTTTGGCACAGATACGCAGTATTTT,CAWSPFGGDFFGTDTQYF,-,TRBJ2-3,TRBV30,-
TGTGCCAGCAGCTTAGTTGAGTTGAGACAAGAGACCCAGTACTTC,CASSLVELRQETQYF,-,TRBJ2-5,TRBV7-9,-
TGTGCCAGCAGCAACAGGGGGCCAGTAGATACGCAGTATTTT,CASSNRGPVDTQYF,TRBD1,TRBJ2-3,TRBV3-1/TRBV3-2,-
TGCGCCAGCAGCTTGGCAGGGGCGAGCACAGATACGCAGTATTTT,CASSLAGASTDTQYF,-,TRBJ2-3,TRBV5-1,-
TGTGCCAGCAGCGTAGTTAGCGGGGGGGCCGTCACCGGGGAGCTGTTTTTT,CASSVVSGGAVTGELFF,TRBD2,TRBJ2-2,TRBV9,-
TGTGCCAGCAGCTTCACAGGGGAACAGCCCCAGCATTTT,CASSFTGEQPQHF,TRBD1,TRBJ1-5,TRBV6-5,-
TGTGCCTGGAGAGGACAGGGACAGAACTATGGCTACACCTTC,CAWRGQGQNYGYTF,TRBD1,TRBJ1-2,TRBV30,-
TGTGCTAGTGGTTCCGACTTAAACTCAAATGAAAAACTGTTTTTT,CASGSDLNSNEKLFF,-,TRBJ1-4,TRBV12-5,-
TGTGCCAGCAGCTTAGGTCAGGGAGGTGAAAAACTGTTTTTT,CASSLGQGGEKLFF,-,TRBJ1-4,TRBV7-9,-
TGTGCCAGCAGCCTTGACAGGTTCACTGAAGCTTTCTTT,CASSLDRFTEAFF,-,TRBJ1-1,TRBV6-6,-
TGTGCCGCCCACTCGGGTGGAAGCACAGATACGCAGTATTTT,CAAHSGGSTDTQYF,-,TRBJ2-3,TRBV10-3,-
TGTGCCAGCAGCTTAGCACAGGGCAACACAGATACGCAGTATTTT,CASSLAQGNTDTQYF,-,TRBJ2-3,TRBV7-2,-
TGTGCCAGCAGCCAATGGGCAGCGAACACTGAAGCTTTCTTT,CASSQWAANTEAFF,-,TRBJ1-1,TRBV14,-
TGTGCCAGCAGTAAGGGACTAGCTCGGGGAAACAATGAGCAGTTCTTC,CASSKGLARGNNEQFF,TRBD2,TRBJ2-1,TRBV2,-
TGTGCCAGCAGCTTAGTCCCCCTTAATCGAGAACATGGCTACACCTTC,CASSLVPLNREHGYTF,-,TRBJ1-2,TRBV11-2,-
TGTGCCAGCAGCTTTGTAGTTAGCGTCTTCTACGAGCAGTACTTC,CASSFVVSVFYEQYF,-,TRBJ2-7,TRBV12-1,-
TGCAGTGCTAGCGGGGAGACCCAGTACTTC,CSASGETQYF,-,TRBJ2-5,TRBV20-1,-
TGTGCCAGCAGTTACTTCCAGGATCAGCCCCAGCATTTT,CASSYFQDQPQHF,-,TRBJ1-5,TRBV6-6,few
TGTGCCAGCAGTTCCTTGACAGTCCAAGAGACCCAGTACTTC,CASSSLTVQETQYF,-,TRBJ2-5,TRBV28,once
TGTGCCAGCAGTGTCCAGCGGGGGGCCAAGGAGACCCAGTACTTC,CASSVQRGAKETQYF,TRBD2,TRBJ2-5,TRBV2,-